The 30 T cell receptor beta chains given below trace back to one sample, sequenced in a study of lymphopenia after photon versus proton radiotherapy. Only in-frame clones appear in the TCRdb table, and some are missing; sequencing was by immunoSEQ multiplex PCR. This sample has about 42,000 clones, with about four fifths found just once. This specimen was peripheral blood, taken from a patient treated with proton-based radiotherapy. The receptor set was obtained from a woman aged 70-85 years with pancreatic cancer.

The chain carries TRBV30 and TRBJ1-5, with D unresolved. This CDR3 is 13 amino acids long. Deletions cut 0 bases from V and 7 bases from J, with 10 bases between. Germline V gene data show CDR1 as GTSNPN and CDR2 as SVGIG (reference sequence). The CDR3 loop is CAWSVGGDQPQHF. In nucleotides, the CDR3 is TGTGCCTGGAGTGTAGGAGGTGACCAGCCCCAGCATTTT. The full variable domain, with the rest looked up from reference TRBV30 and TRBJ1-5, is SQTIHQWPATLVQPVGSPLSLECTVEGTSNPNLYWYRQAAGRGLQLLFYSVGIGQISSEVPQNLSASRPQDRQFILSSKKLLLSDSGFYLCAWSVGGDQPQHFGDGTRLSIL.

V gene TRBV11-1 combines with J gene TRBJ2-1; 7 bases are a match to TRBD1. Germline values: CDR1 SGHAT, CDR2 FQDESV (reference sequence). The V segment lost 3 bases and the J segment 5 bases; nucleotides outside the gene matches: 10. There are 16 residues in the CDR3. The DNA of the CDR3 is TGTGCCAGCAGCTTTTTAACAGGGGCGGGTAACAATGAGCAGTTCTTC. It specifies CASSFLTGAGNNEQFF.

This clone was counted once. The V gene is TRBV30, the J gene TRBJ2-2; the D is unclear. Germline V CDR1 and CDR2: GTSNPN, SVGIG (reference sequence). This CDR3 is 14 amino acids long. The ends were cut back, 5 bases at V and 4 bases at J, with 14 bases in the middle. The CDR3 region is CAWGPGTLTGELFF. CDR3 nucleotides: TGTGCCTGGGGCCCCGGAACCCTCACCGGGGAGCTGTTTTTT.

This clone was detected only a few times. The chain has TRBV19 and TRBJ1-2; no clear D gene. Germline values: CDR1 LNHDA, CDR2 SQIVND (reference sequence). The V and J ends lost 11 bases and 8 bases respectively, with 15 bases between them. The CDR3 has 11 residues. CDR3 region: CAVKGVQGYTF. CDR3 nucleotide sequence: TGTGCCGTTAAGGGAGTTCAAGGCTACACCTTC.

This clone was found once. V is TRBV25-1 and J is TRBJ2-7; D is undetermined. V gave up 2 bases and J gave up 1 base, with 15 bases separating them. Per the germline V gene, CDR1 is MGHDK and CDR2 is SYGVNS. This CDR3 has 16 residues. The CDR3 loop is CASSEIGSFFSYEQYF. The DNA for the CDR3 is TGTGCCAGCAGTGAAATTGGTAGTTTCTTTTCCTACGAGCAGTACTTC.

This clone was counted a few times. V gene TRBV21-1 combines with J gene TRBJ2-7. TRBV21-1 has pseudogene status. This CDR3 is 13 amino acids long. In nucleotides, the CDR3 is TGTGCCAGCAGCAACTTTGACTCCTACGAGCAGTACTTC. This translates into CASSNFDSYEQYF.

V usage is TRBV29-1 and J usage is TRBJ1-1; no firm D call. The ends were cut back, 4 bases at V and 5 bases at J, with 11 bases in the middle. Germline-derived CDR1 and CDR2 are SQVTM and ANQGSEA. The CDR3 totals 12 residues. DNA for the CDR3: TGCAGCGTTGTTAGGATTTGGACTGAAGCTTTCTTT. Translation gives CSVVRIWTEAFF. Drawing the rest from reference TRBV29-1 and TRBJ1-1, the complete variable domain is SAVISQKPSRDICQRGTSLTIQCQVDSQVTMMFWYRQQPGQSLTLIATANQGSEATYESGFVIDKFPISRPNLTFSTLTVSNMSPEDSSIYLCSVVRIWTEAFFGQGTRLTVV.

The gene calls are TRBV29-1 and TRBJ1-4; D not certain. V was pared by 4 bases and J by 5 bases, with 5 bases between. This CDR3 is 11 amino acids long. Germline assignment: CDR1 SQVTM and CDR2 ANQGSEA. CDR3 nucleotides: TGCAGCGTTGGGAAGAATGAAAAACTGTTTTTT. Translated, it gives CSVGKNEKLFF.

The chain combines TRBV6-6 with TRBJ1-1; the D gene is possibly TRBD1 (5 bases). Germline V gives CDR1 MNHNY, CDR2 SVGAGI (reference sequence). V lost 5 bases and J 1 base, leaving 11 bases between the germline ends. The CDR3 covers 14 residues. The CDR3 coding sequence is TGTGCCAGCAGTAACGTGGGGGGGAACACTGAAGCTTTCTTT. Amino acids: CASSNVGGNTEAFF.

In this sample, this clone turned up a few times. The chain recombines TRBV7-9 with TRBJ1-5; TRBD1 aligns across 7 bases. This CDR3 has 14 residues. Trimming took 2 bases from V and 7 from J; bases not matched to a gene: 5. Germline V gives CDR1 SEHNR, CDR2 FQNEAQ (reference sequence). DNA for the CDR3: TGTGCCAGCAGCTTAACAGGGGATTACCAGCCCCAGCATTTT. Translating gives CASSLTGDYQPQHF.

This sequence joins TRBV5-1 and TRBJ1-1; 12 bases fit TRBD1. CDR3 size: 15 residues. V was pared by 4 bases and J by 4 bases, with 5 bases of the junction left unmatched. Per germline, CDR1 SGHRS and CDR2 YFSETQ. The CDR3 loop reads CASSRDRGLGTEAFF. The CDR3 DNA reads as TGCGCCAGCAGCCGGGACAGGGGGCTAGGCACTGAAGCTTTCTTT.

The rearrangement uses TRBV5-4 and TRBJ2-7; 12 bases are a match to TRBD2. The CDR3 is 16 amino acids. Trimming removed 4 bases from V and 2 bases from J; junction bases left unmatched: 7. In germline, CDR1 is SGHNT, CDR2 YYREEE (reference sequence). In DNA form, the CDR3 reads TGTGCCAGCAGCATCCGGACTAGCGGGATCCCCTACGAGCAGTACTTC. It specifies CASSIRTSGIPYEQYF.

The chain joins TRBV20-1 to TRBJ1-5; D not resolved. Trimming shortened V by 3 bases and J by 2 bases, and 2 bases separated the two germline ends. From germline, CDR1 is DFQATT and CDR2 SNEGSKA (reference sequence). This CDR3 region has 11 residues. CDR3 sequence: CSASRNQPQHF. CDR3 in DNA: TGCAGTGCTAGCCGCAATCAGCCCCAGCATTTT.

This clone occurred once. The gene calls are TRBV5-1 and TRBJ2-1, with 12 bases identical to TRBD2. This CDR3 region has 16 residues. Germline V gene lookup returns CDR1 SGHRS and CDR2 YFSETQ. The V and J ends lost 3 bases and 6 bases, in that order; junction bases with no gene match: 7. CDR3 amino acids: CASSSILAGGGNEQFF. CDR3 in DNA: TGCGCCAGCAGCTCTATTCTAGCGGGAGGGGGCAATGAGCAGTTCTTC.

The rearrangement uses TRBV6-5 and TRBJ1-1; D is unclear. CDR3 length: 16 residues. The germline V and J ends were trimmed by 0 bases and 11 bases, with 22 bases remaining between them. The germline V gene has CDR1 MNHEY and CDR2 SVGAGI. The CDR3 loop is CASSYSGSAAAPEAFF. CDR3 nucleotides: TGTGCCAGCAGTTACTCGGGCTCAGCGGCAGCTCCCGAGGCTTTCTTT.

The CDR3 coding sequence is TGCAGTGCTAGAAACTACGAGCAGTACTTC. Translation: CSARNYEQYF. The genes are TRBV20-1 and TRBJ2-7; no definite D call. The CDR3 contains 10 residues. V lost 2 bases and J lost 3, with 2 bases in between. In germline, CDR1 is DFQATT, CDR2 SNEGSKA (reference sequence).

The chain is built from TRBV7-6 and TRBJ2-7; TRBD2 matches at 9 bases. The germline V gene encodes CDR1 SGHVS and CDR2 FNYEAQ. This CDR3 contains 16 residues. J gave up 5 bases and V 1 base, and 9 bases lay outside the gene matches. The CDR3, as DNA: TGTGCCAGCAGCTTAGGGGCTAGCGGGAATAGGGACGAGCAGTACTTC. Protein product: CASSLGASGNRDEQYF.

The chain joins TRBV10-3 to TRBJ2-7, with 7 bases identical to TRBD2. J lost 0 bases, V lost 8 bases, and 1 base had no gene match. The CDR3 extends over 12 amino acids. Germline lookup yields CDR1 ENHRY and CDR2 SYGVKD. This CDR3 is CAIAGDSYEQYF. CDR3 nucleotide sequence: TGTGCCATCGCGGGGGACTCCTACGAGCAGTACTTC.

The CDR3 protein is CAIGSGGPNTGELFF. In nucleotides, the CDR3 is TGTGCCATCGGATCAGGGGGTCCAAACACCGGGGAGCTGTTTTTT. This sequence joins TRBV10-3 and TRBJ2-2, with 7 positions matching TRBD1. Germline trimming cut 8 bases from V and 2 bases from J; bases unmatched to any gene: 8. The CDR3 spans 15 residues. CDR1 and CDR2 from the germline V gene are ENHRY and SYGVKD.

The rearrangement uses TRBV18 and TRBJ2-3; D not certain. V was clipped by 2 bases and J by 0 bases, with 9 bases between them. The germline CDR1 and CDR2 sequences are KGHSH and LQKENI. This CDR3 spans 15 amino acids. DNA for the CDR3: TGTGCCAGCTCACCATCAGCTGGAAGCACAGATACGCAGTATTTT. Translation: CASSPSAGSTDTQYF.

Concerning this clone itself: At one end the junction does not follow the germline gene, possibly because of a read error. The chain carries TRBV7-7 and TRBJ2-2; TRBD2 matches 11 bases. Germline CDR1 SSHAT, CDR2 FNYEAQ (reference sequence). The CDR3 has 15 residues. The CDR3 protein is CASSQGLADTGELFF. For the CDR3, the DNA is TGTGCTAGCAGCCAGGGACTAGCGGACACCGGGGAGCTGTTTTTT. The entire variable domain, with the rest obtained from reference TRBV7-7 and TRBJ2-2, is as follows: GAGVSQSPRYKVTKRGQDVTLRCDPISSHATLYWYQQALGQGPEFLTYFNYEAQPDKSGLPSDRFSAERPEGSISTLTIQRTEQRDSAMYRCASSQGLADTGELFFGEGSRLTVL.

The V call is TRBV27, the J call TRBJ2-7, with a weak D call TRBD2 (5 bases). With 11 bases removed from V and 7 bases from J, the gap between germline ends came to 24 bases. This CDR3 spans 14 amino acids. Germline V gives CDR1 MNHEY, CDR2 SMNVEV (reference sequence). The CDR3 nucleotides read TGTGCCCGCCTGTGGGCGGCCAGAACGGGAGAGCAGTACTTC. Translation: CARLWAARTGEQYF.

This clone was counted a few times. In DNA, the CDR3 is TGTGCCAGCAGTGCCCAGGGCACTTCTGGAAACACCATATATTTT. Amino acids: CASSAQGTSGNTIYF. The chain links TRBV6-5 to TRBJ1-3; weak D call: TRBD1 (5 bases). Trimming left V 5 bases short and J 1 base short, with 12 bases between. Per germline, CDR1 MNHEY and CDR2 SVGAGI. This CDR3 spans 15 amino acids.

V is TRBV6-9 and J is TRBJ2-7; possible D gene TRBD1, 5 bases. V was clipped by 5 bases and J by 5 bases, with 16 bases between them. Germline V CDR1 and CDR2: MNHGY, SVAAGI. CDR3 length: 14 residues. Here the CDR3 DNA reads TGTGCCAGCAGTCCCGGACAATCTACCCACGAGCAGTACTTC. Translation: CASSPGQSTHEQYF.

The rearrangement uses TRBV6-4 and TRBJ2-2, with TRBD1 matching 8 bases. Trimming took 3 bases from V and 7 from J; bases not matched to a gene: 1. The CDR3 is made up of 13 amino acids. Per the germline V gene, CDR1 is MRHNA and CDR2 is SNTAGT. The DNA of the CDR3 is TGTGCCAGCAGTGAACAGGGGGTCGGGGAGCTGTTTTTT. As protein: CASSEQGVGELFF.

The chain joins TRBV29-1 to TRBJ2-3, with 8 bases identical to TRBD2. The CDR3 totals 15 residues. From germline, CDR1 is SQVTM and CDR2 ANQGSEA. Trimming cost V 3 bases and J 2 bases; bases outside gene matches: 7. The CDR3, as DNA: TGCAGCGTTGACGGAGCTAGCGGGTTCACAGATACGCAGTATTTT. This gives the protein CSVDGASGFTDTQYF.

The CDR3 DNA is TGTGCCAGTAGTATAGATGGAGGGAACTACGAGCAGTACTTC. Translating it yields CASSIDGGNYEQYF. This chain joins TRBV19 and TRBJ2-7; tentative D call: TRBD2 (6 bases). The germline gives CDR1 LNHDA, CDR2 SQIVND (reference sequence). CDR3 size: 14 residues. The V end was cut by 0 bases, the J end by 3 bases, with 9 bases between.

The chain is built from TRBV10-3 and TRBJ1-1, with a weak D call TRBD1 (5 bases). Germline lookup yields CDR1 ENHRY and CDR2 SYGVKD. The CDR3 contains 16 residues. Trimming removed 7 bases from V and 6 bases from J, with 24 bases in between. The chain's CDR3 is CAITPGFSYRRAEAFF. The CDR3 region has the DNA TGTGCCATCACCCCCGGATTCTCCTATCGCAGGGCTGAAGCTTTCTTT.

The rearrangement links TRBV7-2 to TRBJ1-5; D remains ambiguous. Trimming removed 1 base at V and 1 base at J, with 8 bases between. The CDR3 is 15 amino acids. Looked up from germline, CDR1 is SGHTA and CDR2 is FQGNSA. CDR3 loop: CASSLDRGSNQPQHF. CDR3 coding DNA: TGTGCCAGCAGCTTAGATCGAGGCAGCAATCAGCCCCAGCATTTT.

The V call is TRBV14, the J call TRBJ2-1; TRBD1 might be the D (6 bases). There are 16 residues in the CDR3. V was cut by 4 bases and J by 7 bases, with 20 bases left in between. Per the germline V gene, CDR1 is SGHDN and CDR2 is FVKESK. DNA of the CDR3: TGTGCCAGCAGCCTGCGGACAGTTGCCCTGTTTAATGAGCAGTTCTTC. Translation gives CASSLRTVALFNEQFF. Complete variable domain (other parts from reference TRBV14 and TRBJ2-1): EAGVTQFPSHSVIEKGQTVTLRCDPISGHDNLYWYRRVMGKEIKFLLHFVKESKQDESGMPNNRFLAERTGGTYSTLKVQPAELEDSGVYFCASSLRTVALFNEQFFGPGTRLTVL.